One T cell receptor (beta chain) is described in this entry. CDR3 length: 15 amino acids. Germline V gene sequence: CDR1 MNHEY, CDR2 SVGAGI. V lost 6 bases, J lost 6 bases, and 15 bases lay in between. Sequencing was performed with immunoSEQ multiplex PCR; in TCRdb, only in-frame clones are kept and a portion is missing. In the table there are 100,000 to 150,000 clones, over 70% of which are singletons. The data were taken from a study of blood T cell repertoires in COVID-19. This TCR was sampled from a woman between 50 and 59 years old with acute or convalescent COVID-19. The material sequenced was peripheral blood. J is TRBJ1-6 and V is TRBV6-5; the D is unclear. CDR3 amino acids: CASSPHHAGNSPLHF. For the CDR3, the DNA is TGTGCCAGCAGCCCCCACCACGCGGGTAATTCACCCCTCCACTTT.